What follows are 26 T cell receptor beta chains derived from one specimen sequenced in a study of T cells in Graves' hyperthyroidism and ophthalmopathy. Amplified regions were TCR beta CDR3 sequences from RNA transcripts. The HTBI primer set served for first-round RT-PCR of the TCR CDR3. TCRdb ran MiXCR on the multiplex PCR reads and lists one entry per CDR3 protein. Counted here are 450,000 to 550,000 distinct CDR3 sequences, approximately 25% occurring once; the ten biggest clones make up about 10%. Sequencing was done on a sample of blood. The source is a woman in her 30s with Graves' ophthalmopathy.

This clonotype has ten or more counts. The rearrangement links TRBV12-3 or TRBV12-4 to TRBJ1-2; D is uncertain. Trimming pared 7 bases from V and 1 base from J, leaving 13 bases between. This CDR3 spans 14 amino acids. CDR3 nucleotide sequence: TGTGCCAGCAACCAGGACGGACTTAACTATGGCTACACCTTC. Residues: CASNQDGLNYGYTF.

This chain uses TRBV25-1 with TRBJ2-5, with D possibly TRBD2 on 5 matching bases. Germline CDR1 reads MGHDK; CDR2 reads SYGVNS. Trimming removed 0 bases from V and 0 bases from J, with 11 bases in between. The CDR3 totals 16 residues. CDR3 sequence: CASSEYRGAYQETQYF. The CDR3 DNA sequence: TGTGCCAGCAGTGAATATCGGGGAGCGTACCAAGAGACCCAGTACTTC.

This clonotype was found many times. The V and J genes are TRBV10-3 and TRBJ2-2; 9 nucleotides agree with TRBD2. This CDR3 spans 16 amino acids. The ends lost 4 bases at V and 7 bases at J; junction bases unmatched: 10. CDR1 ENHRY and CDR2 SYGVKD come from the germline V gene. CDR3 sequence (DNA): TGTGCCATCAGTGCTGGCGGGGGGGCCATCGGCGGGGAGCTGTTTTTT. This codes for CAISAGGGAIGGELFF.

There are many counts of this clonotype. The V gene is TRBV28, the J gene TRBJ1-2, with D maybe TRBD1 (6 bases). Germline V lookup: CDR1 MDHEN, CDR2 SYDVKM. Between the trimmed V and J ends, which lost 6 bases and 2 bases, there was a span of 10 bases. There are 13 residues in the CDR3. The CDR3 region has the DNA TGTGCCAGCAGATGGACAGAGAACTATGGCTACACCTTC. Protein product: CASRWTENYGYTF.

Ten or more counts support this clonotype. This chain connects TRBV29-1 to TRBJ2-5, with 7 bases that match TRBD1. Losses at the gene ends were 6 bases for V and 5 bases for J; bases not matched to a gene: 3. This CDR3 spans 11 amino acids. Germline V gene sequence: CDR1 SQVTM, CDR2 ANQGSEA. CDR3 bases: TGCAGCGTCAGGGGGTTCGAGACCCAGTACTTC. Amino acid sequence: CSVRGFETQYF.

The rearrangement links TRBV5-1 to TRBJ2-6, with D possibly called TRBD1 or TRBD2 (5 bases each). Germline V gene data show CDR1 as SGHRS and CDR2 as YFSETQ. The CDR3 runs to 19 residues. With 0 bases removed from V and 0 bases from J, the gap between germline ends came to 16 bases. Here the CDR3 DNA reads TGCGCCAGCAGCTTGGTAGCATATGATGGGGGCTCTGGGGCCAACGTCCTGACTTTC. It codes for CASSLVAYDGGSGANVLTF. Based on the CDR3 plus reference TRBV5-1 and TRBJ2-6, the full variable domain is KAGVTQTPRYLIKTRGQQVTLSCSPISGHRSVSWYQQTPGQGLQFLFEYFSETQRNKGNFPGRFSGRQFSNSRSEMNVSTLELGDSALYLCASSLVAYDGGSGANVLTFGAGSRLTVL.

J is TRBJ2-2 and V is TRBV11-1; D is perhaps TRBD1 (6 bases). The CDR3 loop spans 16 amino acids. Trimming left V 5 bases short and J 6 bases short, with 19 bases between. In germline, CDR1 is SGHAT, CDR2 FQDESV (reference sequence). CDR3 nucleotide sequence: TGTGCCAGCAGCCACCTAAGGGGGATGAAGGCCGGGGAGCTGTTTTTT. Its protein is CASSHLRGMKAGELFF.

The sample holds many counts of this clonotype. Written as DNA, the CDR3 is TGTGCCAGCAGTGACTACCCGGGACGGGACTATGGCTACACCTTC. This translates into CASSDYPGRDYGYTF. The genes are TRBV6-4 and TRBJ1-2; D is possibly TRBD1 (5 bases). Between the trimmed V and J ends, which lost 1 base and 3 bases, there was a span of 12 bases. Germline loops: CDR1 MRHNA, CDR2 SNTAGT. CDR3 length: 15 residues.

This clonotype was seen at least ten times. This sequence joins TRBV7-9 and TRBJ2-5; 12 bases line up with TRBD2. The CDR3 has 15 residues. The V and J ends lost 5 bases and 3 bases, in that order; junction bases with no gene match: 4. Germline assignment: CDR1 SEHNR and CDR2 FQNEAQ (reference sequence). This CDR3 is CASSPSGGAKETQYF. The CDR3 nucleotides are TGTGCCAGCAGCCCTAGCGGGGGGGCCAAAGAGACCCAGTACTTC.

This clonotype was counted at least ten times. The chain employs TRBV2 and TRBJ1-2; 11 bases fit TRBD1. Trimming took 6 bases from V and 4 from J; bases not matched to a gene: 10. The CDR3 contains 16 residues. In germline, CDR1 is SNHLY, CDR2 FYNNEI. The CDR3 protein is CASRDPGTGGPYGYTF. CDR3 sequence (DNA): TGTGCCAGCAGGGACCCCGGGACAGGGGGTCCCTATGGCTACACCTTC. The entire variable domain, with the rest obtained from reference TRBV2 and TRBJ1-2, is as follows: EPEVTQTPSHQVTQMGQEVILRCVPISNHLYFYWYRQILGQKVEFLVSFYNNEISEKSEIFDDQFSVERPDGSNFTLKIRSTKLEDSAMYFCASRDPGTGGPYGYTFGSGTRLTVV.

This clonotype was counted ten times or more. J is TRBJ1-1 and V is TRBV6-2 or TRBV6-3; the D is unclear. Trimming removed 7 bases at V and 2 bases at J, with 11 bases between. This CDR3 region has 13 residues. Germline V lookup: CDR1 MNHEY, CDR2 SVGEGT. The CDR3 here is CASTFFPNTEAFF. The CDR3 region has the DNA TGTGCCAGCACGTTTTTCCCAAACACTGAAGCTTTCTTT.

The rearrangement joins TRBV20-1 to TRBJ1-2; 7 bases align to TRBD1. Germline loops: CDR1 DFQATT, CDR2 SNEGSKA (reference sequence). Unmatched junction bases numbered 3, after V lost 1 base and J lost 4 bases. This CDR3 contains 13 residues. CDR3 loop: CSARAGTAYGYTF. In DNA, the CDR3 is TGCAGTGCTAGAGCCGGGACAGCCTATGGCTACACCTTC.

Ten or more counts support this clonotype. The V call is TRBV30, the J call TRBJ1-2, with D hard to call. There are 13 residues in the CDR3. The V and J ends lost 3 bases and 1 base respectively, with 9 bases between them. Germline assignment: CDR1 GTSNPN and CDR2 SVGIG (reference sequence). The CDR3 nucleotides are TGTGCCTGGAGCAATATGCATAACTATGGCTACACCTTC. It codes for CAWSNMHNYGYTF.

This clonotype was counted at least ten times. The V gene is TRBV5-1, the J gene TRBJ2-5, with a weak D call TRBD2 (6 bases). Germline V CDR1 and CDR2: SGHRS, YFSETQ. The ends were cut back, 3 bases at V and 1 base at J, with 10 bases in the middle. The length of the CDR3 is 14 residues. CDR3 protein: CASSSGDSQETQYF. For the CDR3, the DNA is TGCGCCAGCAGCTCGGGGGACTCCCAAGAGACCCAGTACTTC.

This clonotype was detected many times. This chain connects TRBV7-8 to TRBJ1-2; D not resolved. CDR3 length: 17 amino acids. The V end was cut by 4 bases, the J end by 1 base, with 19 bases between. CDR1 and CDR2 from the germline V gene are SGHVS and FQNEAQ. Here the CDR3 DNA reads TGTGCCAGCAGCTCGGAAAGATTTCCTGGGCATAACTATGGCTACACCTTC. Its translation is CASSSERFPGHNYGYTF. The whole variable domain, remainder taken from reference TRBV7-8 and TRBJ1-2, is GAGVSQSPRYKVAKRGQDVALRCDPISGHVSLFWYQQALGQGPEFLTYFQNEAQLDKSGLPSDRFFAERPEGSVSTLKIQRTQQEDSAVYLCASSSERFPGHNYGYTFGSGTRLTVV.

This clonotype has a single count. This chain uses TRBV7-9 with TRBJ2-7; TRBD1 agrees at 7 bases. The germline CDR1 and CDR2 sequences are SEHNR and FQNEAQ (reference sequence). V was clipped by 7 bases and J by 2 bases; unmatched bases: 5. The CDR3 spans 13 residues. The CDR3 nucleotides are TGTGCCAGCACTGGGGACAGAGCCTACGAGCAGTACTTC. Translating gives CASTGDRAYEQYF.

This clonotype was seen many times. The DNA of the CDR3 is TGTGCCAGCAGCCCATGGGACAGAGCCTACGAGCAGTACTTC. Translation gives CASSPWDRAYEQYF. The gene calls are TRBV3-1 and TRBJ2-7; 7 bases are shared with TRBD1. Per germline, CDR1 LGHDT and CDR2 YNNKEL (reference sequence). V dropped 4 bases and J dropped 2; count of bases not matched to a gene: 5. CDR3 length equals 14 residues.

This clonotype was recorded many times. This chain joins TRBV28 and TRBJ1-2, with 9 bases identical to TRBD1. Trimming at V came to 5 bases and at J to 2 bases, leaving 6 bases not matched to a gene. This CDR3 comprises 15 residues. Germline V gives CDR1 MDHEN, CDR2 SYDVKM. The CDR3 DNA reads TGTGCCAGCAGTACCCACAGGGGGCCCAACTATGGCTACACCTTC. Its protein product is CASSTHRGPNYGYTF.

For this clonotype: It is likely a read error, because the conserved phenylalanine at the end of the CDR3 is missing. The genes are TRBV19 and TRBJ1-2; 9 bases map to TRBD1. Germline V gene sequence: CDR1 LNHDA, CDR2 SQIVND (reference sequence). Trimming took 4 bases from V and 4 from J; bases not matched to a gene: 4. CDR3 length: 14 residues. CDR3 sequence (DNA): TGTGCCAGTAGTACGGGACAGGGATCCTATGGCTACACCCTC. It is translated as CASSTGQGSYGYTL.

In this sample, this clonotype turned up a few times. This chain uses TRBV11-1 with TRBJ1-1; D unclear. Germline CDR1 and CDR2: SGHAT and FQDESV (reference sequence). Trimming shortened V by 5 bases and J by 5 bases, and 12 bases separated the two germline ends. The CDR3 has 13 residues. CDR3 loop: CASSQWESTEAFF. Written as DNA, the CDR3 is TGTGCCAGCAGCCAGTGGGAGTCAACTGAAGCTTTCTTT.

This clonotype was found a few times. The gene calls are TRBV6-1 and TRBJ1-5, with a possible D match to TRBD1 (6 bases). The V and J ends lost 8 bases and 10 bases respectively, with 21 bases between them. This CDR3 has 14 amino acids. Germline CDR1 reads MNHNS; CDR2 reads SASEGT. DNA for the CDR3: TGTGCCAGCGGCCTGAGGGGGGCGAACGGTCCCCAGCATTTT. This encodes CASGLRGANGPQHF.

This clonotype occurred many times. The chain has TRBV2 and TRBJ2-3; D is possibly TRBD2 (6 bases). Trimming stripped 6 bases from V and 1 base from J, with 14 bases between. Germline V gene lookup returns CDR1 SNHLY and CDR2 FYNNEI. The CDR3 has 15 amino acids. CDR3 protein: CASSRWRGGTDTQYF. The CDR3 nucleotides read TGTGCCAGCAGCAGGTGGCGGGGTGGCACAGATACGCAGTATTTT.

This clonotype was detected ten times or more. The J gene is TRBJ1-2, the V gene TRBV6-5; 7 nucleotides match TRBD1. The CDR3 has 14 amino acids. The germline CDR1 and CDR2 sequences are MNHEY and SVGAGI. V shed 2 bases, J shed 2 bases, and the junction held 2 bases outside the gene matches. The CDR3 loop reads CASSYAGGNYGYTF. As DNA, the CDR3 is TGTGCCAGCAGTTACGCAGGGGGGAACTATGGCTACACCTTC.

The genes are TRBV6-5 and TRBJ1-5; 11 nucleotides line up with TRBD1. CDR3 length equals 16 residues. Germline CDR1 and CDR2: MNHEY and SVGAGI. V shed 5 bases, J shed 1 base, and the junction held 4 bases outside the gene matches. CDR3 nucleotides: TGTGCCAGCAGTCACCGGGACAGGGGGAGCAATCAGCCCCAGCATTTT. The encoded protein is CASSHRDRGSNQPQHF.

The chain has TRBV28 and TRBJ2-7, with 8 nucleotides matching TRBD2. Germline CDR1 MDHEN, CDR2 SYDVKM. CDR3 length equals 17 residues. Trimming at V came to 2 bases and at J to 2 bases, leaving 11 bases not matched to a gene. The CDR3 spells CASSLDLGGRSTYEQYF. The CDR3, as DNA: TGTGCCAGCAGTTTAGATCTGGGCGGGAGGTCCACCTACGAGCAGTACTTC.

A few counts support this clonotype. The J gene is TRBJ1-3, the V gene TRBV18; D is perhaps TRBD1 (6 bases). Germline V gives CDR1 KGHSH, CDR2 LQKENI. CDR3 length equals 13 residues. The V end lost 5 bases, the J end lost 7 bases, and 12 bases lay between the germline ends. Written as DNA, the CDR3 is TGTGCCAGCTCAGGGGGGCTACGGAACACCATATATTTT. Encoded protein: CASSGGLRNTIYF.